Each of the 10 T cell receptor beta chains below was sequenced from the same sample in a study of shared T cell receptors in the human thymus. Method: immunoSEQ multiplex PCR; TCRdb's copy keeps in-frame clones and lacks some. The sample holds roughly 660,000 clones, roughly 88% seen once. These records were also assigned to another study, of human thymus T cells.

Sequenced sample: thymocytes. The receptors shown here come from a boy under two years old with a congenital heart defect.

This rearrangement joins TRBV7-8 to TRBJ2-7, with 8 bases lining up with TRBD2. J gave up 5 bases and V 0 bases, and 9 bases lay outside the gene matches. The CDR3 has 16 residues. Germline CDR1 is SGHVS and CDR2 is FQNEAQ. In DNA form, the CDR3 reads TGTGCCAGCAGCTTAGCACGGGCGGGAGGTGCCGACGAGCAGTACTTC. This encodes CASSLARAGGADEQYF.

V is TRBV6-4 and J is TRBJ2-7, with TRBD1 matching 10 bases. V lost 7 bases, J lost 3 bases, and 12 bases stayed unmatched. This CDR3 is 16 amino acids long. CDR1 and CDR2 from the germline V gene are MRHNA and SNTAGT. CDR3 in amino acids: CASITRRDRGHYEQYF. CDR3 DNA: TGTGCCAGCATCACCCGCCGGGACAGGGGTCACTACGAGCAGTACTTC.

The CDR3 here is CASSAALAGATYNEQFF. In DNA form, the CDR3 reads TGCGCCAGCAGCGCAGCTCTAGCGGGAGCGACCTACAATGAGCAGTTCTTC. The rearrangement uses TRBV4-1 and TRBJ2-1; 10 nucleotides line up with TRBD2. This CDR3 comprises 17 residues. Germline CDR1 is MGHRA and CDR2 is YSYEKL. Germline trimming cut 5 bases from V and 2 bases from J; bases unmatched to any gene: 9.

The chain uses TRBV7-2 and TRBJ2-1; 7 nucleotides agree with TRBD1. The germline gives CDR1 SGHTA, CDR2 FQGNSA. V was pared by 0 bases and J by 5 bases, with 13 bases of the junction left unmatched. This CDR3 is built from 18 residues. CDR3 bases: TGTGCCAGCAGCTTAGCAGGGGGCTACCCTTCCCTCCACAATGAGCAGTTCTTC. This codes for CASSLAGGYPSLHNEQFF.

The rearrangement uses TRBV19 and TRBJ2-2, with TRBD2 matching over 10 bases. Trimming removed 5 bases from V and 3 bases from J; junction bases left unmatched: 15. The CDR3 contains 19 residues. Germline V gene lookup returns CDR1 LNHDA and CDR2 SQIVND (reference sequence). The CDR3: CASSSQVGLAGVYTGELFF. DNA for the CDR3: TGTGCCAGTAGTTCTCAAGTAGGGCTAGCGGGAGTGTACACCGGGGAGCTGTTTTTT.

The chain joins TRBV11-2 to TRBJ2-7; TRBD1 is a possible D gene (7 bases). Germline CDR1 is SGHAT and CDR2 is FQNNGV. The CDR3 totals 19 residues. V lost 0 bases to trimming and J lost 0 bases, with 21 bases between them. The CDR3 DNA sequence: TGTGCCAGCAGCTTAGATCAGGACAGGAGGGCCACTAGCTCCTACGAGCAGTACTTC. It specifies CASSLDQDRRATSSYEQYF.

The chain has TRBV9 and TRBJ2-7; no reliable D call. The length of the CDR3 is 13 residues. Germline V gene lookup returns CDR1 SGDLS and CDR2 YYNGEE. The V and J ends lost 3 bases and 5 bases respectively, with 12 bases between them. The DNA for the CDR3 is TGTGCCAGCAGCGAGCCGGGTCTCGACGAGCAGTACTTC. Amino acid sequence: CASSEPGLDEQYF.

CDR3 amino acids: CASSLWLQPQHF. The CDR3 DNA reads as TGTGCCAGCAGCTTATGGCTCCAGCCCCAGCATTTT. This chain links TRBV7-9 with TRBJ1-5; D not certain. Trimming took 2 bases from V and 7 from J, leaving 6 bases between them. Germline CDR1 and CDR2: SEHNR and FQNEAQ (reference sequence). The CDR3 length is 12 residues.

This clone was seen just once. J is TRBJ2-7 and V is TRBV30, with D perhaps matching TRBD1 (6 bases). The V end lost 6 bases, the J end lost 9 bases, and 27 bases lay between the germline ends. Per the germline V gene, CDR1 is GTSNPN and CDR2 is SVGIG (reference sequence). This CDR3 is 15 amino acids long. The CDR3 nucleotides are TGTGCCTGTTCCCCGGCGGACAGAGACTTTTATGGGCAGTACTTC. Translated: CACSPADRDFYGQYF. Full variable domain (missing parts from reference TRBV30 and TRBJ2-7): SQTIHQWPATLVQPVGSPLSLECTVEGTSNPNLYWYRQAAGRGLQLLFYSVGIGQISSEVPQNLSASRPQDRQFILSSKKLLLSDSGFYLCACSPADRDFYGQYFGPGTRLTVT.

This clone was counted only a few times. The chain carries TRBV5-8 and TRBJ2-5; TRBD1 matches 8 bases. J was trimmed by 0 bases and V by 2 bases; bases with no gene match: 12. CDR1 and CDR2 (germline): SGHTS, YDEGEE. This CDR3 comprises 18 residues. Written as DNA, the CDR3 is TGTGCCAGCAGCTTCTTCAATGCGGACAGGGCGTACCAAGAGACCCAGTACTTC. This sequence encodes CASSFFNADRAYQETQYF.